Listed here are 8 T cell receptor beta chains from one sample, sequenced in a study of T cell responses to AZD1222 COVID-19 vaccine. Profiled with immunoSEQ multiplex PCR; TCRdb holds only in-frame clones, not every one. Among roughly 70,000 clones, less than 85% were seen once, and the ten largest hold about a quarter. Sequences were derived from peripheral blood, sampled on day 0 of MenACWY control vaccination. These receptors were taken from an adult in good health.

The CDR3 protein is CASSTDRVGRYGYTF. Written as DNA, the CDR3 is TGTGCCAGTAGTACTGACAGGGTCGGAAGATATGGCTACACCTTC. V is TRBV19 and J is TRBJ1-2; TRBD1 agrees at 7 bases. V shed 4 bases and J 5 bases; nucleotides not matched to a gene: 10. The germline V gene has CDR1 LNHDA and CDR2 SQIVND (reference sequence). This CDR3 comprises 15 residues.

This chain joins TRBV15 and TRBJ2-1; TRBD2 might be the D (6 bases). Trimming pared 0 bases from V and 10 bases from J, leaving 10 bases between. The germline V gene has CDR1 LNHNV and CDR2 YYDKDF (reference sequence). The CDR3 is 13 amino acids. CDR3 sequence reads: CATSRDLTSEQFF. For the CDR3, the DNA is TGTGCCACCAGCAGAGATCTAACTAGCGAGCAGTTCTTC.

This clone was detected only once. The chain has TRBV7-2 and TRBJ2-1; TRBD2 aligns across 7 bases. Germline CDR1 SGHTA, CDR2 FQGNSA. The junction had 8 bases not matched to a gene; V was cut back by 1 base and J by 2 bases. The CDR3 has 17 amino acids. The CDR3 nucleotides are TGTGCCAGCAGCTTAGTCGGCGGGAGTCCCCCCTACAATGAGCAGTTCTTC. Protein sequence: CASSLVGGSPPYNEQFF.

This clone appeared a few times. V gene TRBV5-1 combines with J gene TRBJ1-3; possibly TRBD1 for D (5 bases). Looked up from germline, CDR1 is SGHRS and CDR2 is YFSETQ. V lost 1 base, J lost 8 bases, and 10 bases lay in between. The CDR3 totals 13 residues. The CDR3 DNA is TGCGCCAGCAGCTTGTTGGGAGGGGACACCATATATTTT. This encodes CASSLLGGDTIYF.

This chain uses TRBV28 with TRBJ1-2; no definite D call. This CDR3 has 11 residues. Germline lookup yields CDR1 MDHEN and CDR2 SYDVKM. Trimming shortened V by 5 bases and J by 8 bases, and 9 bases separated the two germline ends. The DNA of the CDR3 is TGTGCCAGCAGTGATCTATGGGGCTACACCTTC. It specifies CASSDLWGYTF.

The chain uses TRBV7-9 and TRBJ1-2; D not certain. The CDR3 spans 14 residues. CDR1 is SEHNR, CDR2 FQNEAQ, per germline (reference sequence). V lost 1 base to trimming and J lost 3 bases, with 9 bases between them. DNA for the CDR3: TGTGCCAGCAGCTTAGATCGGGCGGACTATGGCTACACCTTC. Translating gives CASSLDRADYGYTF.

This clone was detected a few times. This chain connects TRBV7-9 to TRBJ2-7; unclear D gene. The CDR3 length is 12 residues. Germline V CDR1 and CDR2: SEHNR, FQNEAQ (reference sequence). Trimming took off 5 bases at V and 6 bases at J, with 11 bases between the two ends. DNA of the CDR3: TGTGCCAGCAGCCTCCGTCCCACCGAGCAGTACTTC. It is translated as CASSLRPTEQYF.

The chain joins TRBV7-2 to TRBJ1-6, with D perhaps TRBD1 (5 bases). The germline V gene has CDR1 SGHTA and CDR2 FQGNSA. The CDR3 spans 15 residues. The V and J ends lost 5 bases and 7 bases respectively, with 15 bases between them. The CDR3 coding sequence is TGTGCCAGCAGCATCGGGGGTGTGACCAATTCACCCCTCCACTTT. It yields the protein CASSIGGVTNSPLHF.